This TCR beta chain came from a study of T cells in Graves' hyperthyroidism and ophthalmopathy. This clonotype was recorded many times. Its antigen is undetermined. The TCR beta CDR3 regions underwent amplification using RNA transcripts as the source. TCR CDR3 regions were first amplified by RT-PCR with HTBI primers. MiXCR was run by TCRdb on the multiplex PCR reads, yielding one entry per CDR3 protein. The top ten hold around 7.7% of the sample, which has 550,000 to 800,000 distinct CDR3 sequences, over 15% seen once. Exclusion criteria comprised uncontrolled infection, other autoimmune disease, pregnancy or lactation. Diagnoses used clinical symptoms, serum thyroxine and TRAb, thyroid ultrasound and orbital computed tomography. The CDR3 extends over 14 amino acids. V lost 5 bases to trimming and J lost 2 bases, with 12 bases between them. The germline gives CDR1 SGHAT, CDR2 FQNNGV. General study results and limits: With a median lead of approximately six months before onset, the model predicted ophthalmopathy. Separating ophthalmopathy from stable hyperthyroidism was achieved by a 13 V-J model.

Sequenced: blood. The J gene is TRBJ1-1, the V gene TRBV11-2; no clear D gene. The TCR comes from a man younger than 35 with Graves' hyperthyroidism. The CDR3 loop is CASSERGLNTEAFF. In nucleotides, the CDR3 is TGTGCCAGCAGCGAGAGAGGCCTAAACACTGAAGCTTTCTTT.